These 20 T cell receptor beta chains share one sample of origin, sequenced in a study of TIL therapy for anti-PD-1-resistant metastatic lung cancer. The libraries were made with immunoSEQ v3. TCRdb's copy holds only in-frame clones and misses some; the assay was immunoSEQ multiplex PCR. The sample shows 55,000 to 70,000 clones, around 86% of them seen only once. Time point specified: pre-treatment sample, taken before nivolumab and TIL therapy. Sequences were derived from blood, sampled at baseline. These receptors originate from a person aged 25 to 79 with non-small cell lung cancer.

The sample holds a few counts of this clone. The CDR3 loop is CASTKLATGELFF. DNA of the CDR3: TGTGCCAGCACCAAACTAGCGACCGGGGAGCTGTTTTTT. The V gene is TRBV5-4, the J gene TRBJ2-2, with 7 bases lining up with TRBD2. Trimming cost V 6 bases and J 5 bases; bases outside gene matches: 4. The CDR3 totals 13 residues. In germline, CDR1 is SGHNT, CDR2 YYREEE (reference sequence). The variable domain in full, completed from reference TRBV5-4 and TRBJ2-2, reads ETGVTQSPTHLIKTRGQQVTLRCSSQSGHNTVSWYQQALGQGPQFIFQYYREEENGRGNFPPRFSGLQFPNYSSELNVNALELDDSALYLCASTKLATGELFFGEGSRLTVL.

The chain joins TRBV6-6 to TRBJ1-2; possibly TRBD1 for D (6 bases). V was trimmed by 0 bases and J by 2 bases, leaving 10 bases between them. The CDR3 consists of 15 residues. Germline V gives CDR1 MNHNY, CDR2 SVGAGI (reference sequence). CDR3 bases: TGTGCCAGCAGTTACTCCCAGGGGACCAACTATGGCTACACCTTC. It is translated as CASSYSQGTNYGYTF.

The chain uses TRBV9 and TRBJ2-1, with D tentatively TRBD2 (6 bases). The V gene's germline CDR1 is SGDLS and CDR2 YYNGEE. Deletions cut 0 bases from V and 1 base from J, with 8 bases between. This CDR3 is built from 15 residues. The DNA of the CDR3 is TGTGCCAGCAGCGTAGCGGGGGTTTCCTACAATGAGCAGTTCTTC. Translated: CASSVAGVSYNEQFF.

The chain couples TRBV7-2 to TRBJ2-5; D may correspond to TRBD1 or TRBD2 (6 bases each). V lost 1 base to trimming and J lost 5 bases, with 14 bases between them. The CDR3 contains 15 residues. CDR1 is SGHTA and CDR2 is FQGNSA in the germline V gene. The DNA of the CDR3 is TGTGCCAGCAGCTTAGTGGAGGGGGTTCGGGAGACCCAGTACTTC. This translates into CASSLVEGVRETQYF.

This clone was observed a single time. CDR3 bases: TGTGCCAGCAGAGACCTCCCACCCCTCCACTTT. Translated: CASRDLPPLHF. The rearrangement joins TRBV28 to TRBJ1-6; D remains ambiguous. Germline-derived CDR1 and CDR2 are MDHEN and SYDVKM. V was cut by 6 bases and J by 11 bases, with 8 bases left in between. The CDR3 is made up of 11 amino acids.

By proportion, this clone is medium-sized. The rearrangement uses TRBV11-2 and TRBJ1-1; D is uncertain. CDR1 is SGHAT and CDR2 is FQNNGV in the germline V gene. CDR3 length: 13 amino acids. Trimming shortened V by 1 base and J by 8 bases, and 11 bases separated the two germline ends. The CDR3 loop reads CASSLGTAREAFF. CDR3 DNA sequence: TGTGCCAGCAGCTTAGGAACGGCCCGGGAAGCTTTCTTT.

The genes are TRBV9 and TRBJ2-1; 11 bases map to TRBD2. Per germline, CDR1 SGDLS and CDR2 YYNGEE. The trim removed 4 bases at V and 9 bases at J, leaving 6 bases unmatched. This CDR3 contains 14 residues. CDR3 protein: CASSLLAGVSEQFF. DNA for the CDR3: TGTGCCAGCAGCCTACTAGCGGGAGTCAGTGAGCAGTTCTTC. The full variable domain, rest sourced from reference TRBV9 and TRBJ2-1, is DSGVTQTPKHLITATGQRVTLRCSPRSGDLSVYWYQQSLDQGLQFLIQYYNGEERAKGNILERFSAQQFPDLHSELNLSSLELGDSALYFCASSLLAGVSEQFFGPGTRLTVL.

The chain combines TRBV25-1 with TRBJ2-1; the match to TRBD1 covers 8 bases. The length of the CDR3 is 15 residues. The ends lost 6 bases at V and 9 bases at J; junction bases unmatched: 13. CDR1 and CDR2 from the germline V gene are MGHDK and SYGVNS. The CDR3: CASSSLGQGAGEQFF. The CDR3 coding sequence is TGTGCCAGCAGCTCATTGGGGCAGGGGGCTGGTGAGCAGTTCTTC. The whole variable domain, remainder taken from reference TRBV25-1 and TRBJ2-1, is EADIYQTPRYLVIGTGKKITLECSQTMGHDKMYWYQQDPGMELHLIHYSYGVNSTEKGDLSSESTVSRIRTEHFPLTLESARPSHTSQYLCASSSLGQGAGEQFFGPGTRLTVL.

CDR3 protein: CASRDEARNTEAFF. The CDR3 DNA sequence: TGTGCCAGCAGGGACGAAGCACGGAACACTGAAGCTTTCTTT. The chain joins TRBV2 to TRBJ1-1; D remains unclear. Germline-derived CDR1 and CDR2 are SNHLY and FYNNEI. This CDR3 is 14 amino acids long. V was trimmed by 6 bases and J by 1 base, leaving 12 bases between them.

The rearrangement links TRBV10-2 to TRBJ1-2; D call uncertain. The CDR3 length is 15 residues. Between the trimmed V and J ends, which lost 4 bases and 8 bases, there was a span of 20 bases. The V gene's germline CDR1 is WSHSY and CDR2 SAAADI. CDR3 sequence (DNA): TGCGCCAGCAGTGCCCCGGGCAGAGAAGGGAACGGCTACACCTTC. Its translation: CASSAPGREGNGYTF.

Here the CDR3 reads CASSPLRGQGAFF. CDR3 sequence (DNA): TGTGCCAGCAGTCCCCTCAGGGGGCAAGGAGCTTTCTTT. V is TRBV12-3 or TRBV12-4 and J is TRBJ1-1, with 8 bases fitting TRBD1. The CDR3 sequence is 13 residues long. J gave up 10 bases and V 5 bases, and 9 bases lay outside the gene matches.

The rearrangement links TRBV24-1 to TRBJ2-2, with 12 bases fitting TRBD2. Trimming cost V 4 bases and J 7 bases; bases outside gene matches: 12. Germline V gene sequence: CDR1 KGHDR, CDR2 SFDVKD. This CDR3 contains 18 residues. For the CDR3, the DNA is TGTGCCACCAGTGACCCTACTAGCGGGGGGCCTTTCGGCGGGGAGCTGTTTTTT. Translating it yields CATSDPTSGGPFGGELFF.

V is TRBV5-1 and J is TRBJ2-3; 7 bases fit TRBD1. Germline V gene data show CDR1 as SGHRS and CDR2 as YFSETQ. J lost 9 bases, V lost 4 bases, and 11 bases had no gene match. CDR3 length: 14 amino acids. The CDR3 nucleotides are TGCGCCAGCAGCGAGGGGGACAGCCAACGAACGCAGTATTTT. Its protein is CASSEGDSQRTQYF.

The genes are TRBV7-8 and TRBJ1-5; no firm D call. The V gene lost 5 bases and the J gene lost 1 base, with 9 bases spanning the gap. The CDR3 spans 14 residues. Germline CDR1 and CDR2: SGHVS and FQNEAQ. The CDR3 reads CASSAFGSNQPQHF. DNA of the CDR3: TGTGCCAGCAGCGCCTTCGGGAGCAATCAGCCCCAGCATTTT.

The chain recombines TRBV11-1 with TRBJ1-2; 7 positions match TRBD1. The V gene's germline CDR1 is SGHAT and CDR2 FQDESV (reference sequence). This CDR3 has 16 residues. J was trimmed by 6 bases and V by 5 bases; bases with no gene match: 15. This CDR3 reads CASSHGVIGGANGYTF. CDR3 sequence (DNA): TGTGCCAGCAGCCACGGAGTTATAGGGGGCGCGAATGGCTACACCTTC.

This clone was detected only a few times. The rearrangement links TRBV18 to TRBJ1-1; the match to TRBD1 covers 7 bases. The V gene end was trimmed by 5 bases and the J gene end by 1 base; junction bases not matched to a gene: 13. In germline, CDR1 is KGHSH, CDR2 LQKENI. CDR3 size: 17 residues. CDR3 residues: CASSASTGFLPNTEAFF. The CDR3 DNA is TGTGCCAGCTCAGCCTCGACAGGGTTTCTCCCGAACACTGAAGCTTTCTTT.

A note on this clone: Other DNA sequences within the sample encode an identical CDR3. This sequence joins TRBV3-1 (or the pseudogene TRBV3-2) and TRBJ2-3, with 11 bases that match TRBD2. Trimming took 2 bases from V and 3 from J; bases not matched to a gene: 1. The CDR3 is 15 residues long. CDR1 and CDR2 (germline): LGHDT, YNNKEL (reference sequence). The CDR3 bases are TGTGCCAGCAGCCAAACTAGCGGGGGAACAGATACGCAGTATTTT. It yields the protein CASSQTSGGTDTQYF.

The chain couples TRBV7-7 to TRBJ2-1, with 13 positions matching TRBD2. The V gene end was trimmed by 4 bases and the J gene end by 10 bases; junction bases not matched to a gene: 4. This CDR3 has 14 residues. Germline CDR1 is SSHAT and CDR2 is FNYEAQ (reference sequence). The CDR3 sequence is CASSSGTSGVEQFF. CDR3 nucleotides: TGTGCCAGCAGCTCCGGGACTAGCGGGGTCGAGCAGTTCTTC.

This clone occurred a few times. V gene TRBV5-5 combines with J gene TRBJ2-2; D unclear. The CDR3 runs to 15 residues. Germline V gives CDR1 SGHKS, CDR2 YYEKEE (reference sequence). With 4 bases removed from V and 0 bases from J, the gap between germline ends came to 10 bases. The CDR3 DNA reads TGTGCCAGCAGCCGGGTCAAGTCGAACACCGGGGAGCTGTTTTTT. Translating it yields CASSRVKSNTGELFF.

The CDR3 spells CASKPDSLSPLHF. The CDR3 region has the DNA TGTGCCAGCAAACCGGACAGCCTGTCACCCCTCCACTTT. The chain couples TRBV6-1 to TRBJ1-6, with TRBD1 as a possible D gene (6 bases). Germline V gene data show CDR1 as MNHNS and CDR2 as SASEGT. Trimming pared 7 bases from V and 10 bases from J, leaving 14 bases between. The CDR3 consists of 13 residues.